The subject of this entry is one T cell receptor beta chain. No antigen is known for it. Nothing much larger sits one base from this clone, and base qualities are not available. Synthetic TCR analog templates were spiked into each PCR to estimate absolute template abundance from read counts. TCRbeta CDR3 regions were amplified from genomic DNA with bias-controlled V and J gene primers using the immunoSEQ assay. Sequencing of rearranged TCRbeta segments was performed at approximately 20X coverage. As for the original processing: Sequencing errors were corrected by clustering and CDR3s were annotated against IMGT to assign V, D and J genes. Downstream analyses used only productive TCRbeta rearrangements and left out out-of-frame or stop-codon sequences. To compute clonality, Shannon entropy was normalized by the log of the number of unique productive sequences and then subtracted from one. Clones differing between time points or between blood and tumor were identified using Fisher's exact test with Benjamini-Hochberg correction, with an adjusted p below 0.01 applied as the threshold. TCRdb carries this immuneACCESS record with in-frame sequences only. Its versions omit some clonotypes, under half of them owing to an unresolved V gene in the studies checked, with the rest unexplained. Clonal size and the V and J genes are those of that table, whereas D and trimming came from the DNA. This sample comprises around 45,000 clones, more than 75% of them detected only once. Around 15% of the sample lies in the top ten.

Reading the germline V gene gives CDR1 MRHNA and CDR2 SNTAGT. Here V drops 6 bases and J drops 4 bases, and the junction holds 4 bases not matched to any gene. The cysteine opens and the phenylalanine closes a CDR3 of 13 amino acids. Just CDR3 DNA is preserved here, 39 bases in frame from base 1. The sample originates from a study of PD-L1 blockade in urothelial cancer (dated by TCRdb to the late 2010s). With regard to the full study: Every patient began therapy in 2014 and was given atezolizumab 1,200 mg intravenously every 3 weeks. About 90% of the roughly 29 patients were identified as males with urothelial cancer of bladder origin, and a prior smoking history was reported by 18 of 29 patients. Patients had an ECOG performance status of 0 or 1 and had received between 0 and 3 prior chemotherapy regimens. Blood samples were analyzed 3 weeks after the start of treatment (second dose) and 6 weeks after the start of treatment. Blood samples gave a median of about 150,000 T cells and 83,000 or so unique TCRs, with a median clonality of around 0.074. An exploratory multi-omic analysis was conducted of the somatic, immune and clinical correlates of response to PD-L1 blockade with atezolizumab in urothelial cancer. Pretreatment tumor samples, along with matched peripheral blood collected serially before and after atezolizumab treatment, underwent TCR sequencing. Progression-free survival longer than 6 months counted as durable clinical benefit, and TCR features were additionally tested against both progression-free and overall survival. In the same patients, pretreatment tumors underwent whole exome sequencing and RNA sequencing in addition to TCR sequencing. Several patients achieved durable clinical benefit and roughly 20 did not. Pretreatment blood TCR-seq was available for about 27 patients, at least one posttreatment blood collection was obtained for around 24 patients, and tumor TCR-seq was available for around 24 patients.

The time point label here, explained by the study, means: pretreatment peripheral blood. The cohort comprised fewer than 35 patients with locally advanced or metastatic urothelial carcinoma treated at Memorial Sloan Kettering on a trial protocol. Peripheral blood mononuclear cells were collected pretreatment and during treatment, at between 1 and 8 total time points per patient. The Qiagen DNeasy Blood extraction kit was used to purify genomic DNA from total PBMCs and from tumor samples. PBMCs were collected pretreatment and during treatment, and were isolated and stored as previously described. What the work shows at the level of the full study, not this receptor alone: Improved progression-free and overall survival was associated with having pretreatment peripheral blood TCR clonality below the median. Greater expansion of tumor-associated TCR clones in peripheral blood 3 weeks after the start of treatment was observed in patients with durable benefit (n ≈ 24, p = 0.022). Small sample size (n of about 30) and many exploratory analyses mean the results are intended to be hypothesis-generating.

The chain couples TRBV6-4 to TRBJ2-3; a stretch of 7 junction bases matches TRBD2. Sample: PBMCs, taken around atezolizumab (anti-PD-L1) treatment. The TCR sequence derives from a man between 60 and 75 years old with urothelial cancer. The CDR3 protein sequence reads: CASSLTSADTQYF. The DNA reads as follows: TGTGCCAGCAGCCTCACTAGCGCAGATACGCAGTATTTT.